This entry lists 29 T cell receptor beta chains sequenced from one sample in a study of CD8+ T cells in alopecia areata. Sequencing used cDNA as its template, made by extracting RNA and reverse transcribing it. Clones were sequenced by immunoSEQ multiplex PCR, and TCRdb holds only the in-frame ones, with some missing. The profile shows 130,000 or so clones, approximately 90% of them singletons. Treatment described: oral pan-JAK inhibitor, 5-10 mg twice daily. The material sequenced was CD8+ T cells sorted from blood, taken at week 4, from a patient treated with tofacitinib. All receptors derive from a human donor with alopecia areata.

This chain links TRBV29-1 with TRBJ2-4; D call uncertain. In germline, CDR1 is SQVTM, CDR2 ANQGSEA. Between the trimmed V and J ends, which lost 5 bases and 6 bases, there was a span of 14 bases. CDR3 length equals 13 residues. The CDR3 protein is CSVPTPNGNIQYF. The DNA of the CDR3 is TGCAGCGTTCCGACACCAAACGGAAACATTCAGTACTTC.

CDR3 protein: CASSLARGSYNEQFF. CDR3 DNA sequence: TGTGCCAGCAGCCTCGCAAGGGGCTCCTACAATGAGCAGTTCTTC. The chain recombines TRBV27 with TRBJ2-1; possible D gene TRBD1, 5 bases. Per the germline V gene, CDR1 is MNHEY and CDR2 is SMNVEV (reference sequence). With 6 bases removed from V and 0 bases from J, the gap between germline ends came to 12 bases. CDR3 length equals 15 residues.

The chain employs TRBV6-5 and TRBJ1-1; D remains unclear. The germline gives CDR1 MNHEY, CDR2 SVGAGI. V gave up 4 bases and J gave up 1 base, with 10 bases separating them. CDR3 size: 14 residues. The CDR3 is CASSSPTRNTEAFF. CDR3 sequence (DNA): TGTGCCAGCAGTTCCCCTACCAGGAACACTGAAGCTTTCTTT.

The chain carries TRBV5-1 and TRBJ2-7, with D unresolved. V lost 2 bases and J lost 5, with 23 bases in between. Germline CDR1 reads SGHRS; CDR2 reads YFSETQ. CDR3 length equals 17 residues. The CDR3: CASSFVFRDARSDEQYF. CDR3 bases: TGCGCCAGCAGCTTTGTTTTTCGAGACGCTAGATCTGACGAGCAGTACTTC. Drawing the rest from reference TRBV5-1 and TRBJ2-7, the complete variable domain is KAGVTQTPRYLIKTRGQQVTLSCSPISGHRSVSWYQQTPGQGLQFLFEYFSETQRNKGNFPGRFSGRQFSNSRSEMNVSTLELGDSALYLCASSFVFRDARSDEQYFGPGTRLTVT.

The chain couples TRBV5-6 to TRBJ2-7; weak D call: TRBD1 (5 bases). V lost 3 bases and J 2 bases, leaving 12 bases between the germline ends. The CDR3 extends over 14 amino acids. From germline, CDR1 is SGHDT and CDR2 YYEEEE. Written as DNA, the CDR3 is TGTGCCAGCAGCTCCAGTCAGGGCCCCTACGAGCAGTACTTC. Its translation is CASSSSQGPYEQYF.

The chain carries TRBV19 and TRBJ1-5; a weak D match, TRBD1 (6 bases). This CDR3 is built from 12 residues. The germline gives CDR1 LNHDA, CDR2 SQIVND (reference sequence). V shed 7 bases and J shed 8 bases, with 12 bases lying between them. CDR3 amino acids: CASKRTDEPQHF. The CDR3 region has the DNA TGTGCCAGTAAAAGGACAGATGAGCCCCAGCATTTT.

J is TRBJ2-1 and V is TRBV6-5, with a possible D match to TRBD2 (6 bases). The CDR3 contains 12 residues. Looked up from germline, CDR1 is MNHEY and CDR2 is SVGAGI. Trimming stripped 10 bases from V and 0 bases from J, with 7 bases between. CDR3 nucleotides: TGTGCCACGGGAGTCTCCTACAATGAGCAGTTCTTC. It specifies CATGVSYNEQFF.

This sequence joins TRBV6-5 and TRBJ2-1, with TRBD1 matching 8 bases. Germline values: CDR1 MNHEY, CDR2 SVGAGI. CDR3 length equals 14 residues. The CDR3 DNA is TGTGCTGTCTCGGGACAGGAGGAAATCAATGAGCAGTTCTTC. It codes for CAVSGQEEINEQFF.

This rearrangement joins TRBV5-4 to TRBJ2-1; 11 nucleotides agree with TRBD2. V shed 0 bases and J 7 bases; nucleotides not matched to a gene: 3. Germline V gene sequence: CDR1 SGHNT, CDR2 YYREEE (reference sequence). The CDR3 length is 15 residues. The CDR3 DNA is TGTGCCAGCAGCTTGGGACTAGCGGGGCTAAATGAGCAGTTCTTC. Translating it yields CASSLGLAGLNEQFF.

The rearrangement uses TRBV29-1 and TRBJ2-7; 10 bases are a match to TRBD2. V dropped 3 bases and J dropped 1; count of bases not matched to a gene: 6. Germline CDR1 SQVTM, CDR2 ANQGSEA. This CDR3 is built from 15 residues. The CDR3 reads CSVEELAGKSYEQYF. The CDR3 region has the DNA TGCAGCGTTGAGGAACTAGCGGGGAAATCCTACGAGCAGTACTTC.

As concerns this clone: Other DNA variants within this sample encode the same CDR3. The V call is TRBV7-3, the J call TRBJ2-7, with unresolved D. This CDR3 contains 13 residues. V lost 3 bases and J 0 bases, leaving 6 bases between the germline ends. From germline, CDR1 is SGHTA and CDR2 FQGTGA. The CDR3 spells CASSFGSSYEQYF. DNA for the CDR3: TGTGCCAGCAGCTTCGGAAGCTCCTACGAGCAGTACTTC.

V is TRBV10-1 and J is TRBJ2-3; D uncertain. Trimming removed 3 bases at V and 3 bases at J, with 7 bases between. Germline assignment: CDR1 WNHNN and CDR2 SYGVQD (reference sequence). This CDR3 has 13 residues. DNA of the CDR3: TGCGCCAGCAGTGATCAGGAGACAGATACGCAGTATTTT. Its translation is CASSDQETDTQYF.

This clone was counted once. The rearrangement links TRBV4-1 to TRBJ2-7; D is unclear. Trimming took off 3 bases at V and 6 bases at J, with 9 bases between the two ends. The CDR3 extends over 12 amino acids. CDR1 MGHRA and CDR2 YSYEKL come from the germline V gene. The CDR3 DNA is TGCGCCAGCAGCCATGGGCCGAGCGAGCAGTACTTC. It encodes CASSHGPSEQYF.

This chain uses TRBV7-8 with TRBJ1-5; TRBD1 matches at 7 bases. Germline V gives CDR1 SGHVS, CDR2 FQNEAQ. Trimming at V came to 1 base and at J to 5 bases, leaving 2 bases not matched to a gene. This CDR3 has 14 residues. CDR3 sequence reads: CASSLGDSYQPQHF. CDR3 DNA: TGTGCCAGCAGCTTAGGGGACAGCTATCAGCCCCAGCATTTT.

This chain connects TRBV27 to TRBJ1-6; maybe TRBD1 (5 bases). The CDR3 is 15 residues long. Germline loops: CDR1 MNHEY, CDR2 SMNVEV (reference sequence). V was clipped by 6 bases and J by 13 bases, with 22 bases between them. The CDR3 sequence: CASSANSGLRWPLHF. The CDR3 DNA sequence: TGTGCCAGCAGCGCTAATTCAGGGTTACGGTGGCCCCTCCACTTT.

This clone was counted a single time. V is TRBV9 and J is TRBJ2-7, with a possible D match to TRBD1 (6 bases). This CDR3 contains 13 residues. V lost 4 bases and J lost 0, with 8 bases in between. Germline assignment: CDR1 SGDLS and CDR2 YYNGEE. CDR3 residues: CASSSDSSYEQYF. CDR3 nucleotide sequence: TGTGCCAGCAGCTCGGACAGCTCCTACGAGCAGTACTTC.

Here the CDR3 reads CASSLDSGGYNEQFF. The CDR3 nucleotides read TGCGCCAGCAGCTTGGATAGCGGGGGGTACAATGAGCAGTTCTTC. The chain has TRBV5-1 and TRBJ2-1; 10 bases line up with TRBD2. The CDR3 sequence is 15 residues long. The ends lost 0 bases at V and 4 bases at J; junction bases unmatched: 1. Germline V lookup: CDR1 SGHRS, CDR2 YFSETQ.

The table lists this clone with a few counts. This sequence joins TRBV29-1 and TRBJ2-3; D unclear. Looked up from germline, CDR1 is SQVTM and CDR2 is ANQGSEA. CDR3 length: 15 residues. V lost 3 bases, J lost 5 bases, and 18 bases lay in between. The CDR3 nucleotides read TGCAGCGTTGAGGGAACAGCCGGGCATCAAGATACGCAGTATTTT. Amino acids: CSVEGTAGHQDTQYF.

The chain couples TRBV30 to TRBJ1-1, with D possibly TRBD1 on 6 matching bases. Germline V CDR1 and CDR2: GTSNPN, SVGIG (reference sequence). This CDR3 has 16 amino acids. Deletions cut 0 bases from V and 1 base from J, with 15 bases between. CDR3 in DNA: TGTGCCTGGAGTGTACTATGGGGGCCAGCGAACACTGAAGCTTTCTTT. Its protein product is CAWSVLWGPANTEAFF.

This clone was counted between two and nine times. The gene calls are TRBV4-1 and TRBJ2-1, with D perhaps TRBD2 (6 bases). This CDR3 spans 14 amino acids. V was pared by 6 bases and J by 8 bases, with 17 bases between. Per the germline V gene, CDR1 is MGHRA and CDR2 is YSYEKL. The DNA of the CDR3 is TGCGCCAGCAGTCTGATAGCGGAGGCCTATGAGCAGTTCTTC. It codes for CASSLIAEAYEQFF.

Remarks on this clone: Other DNA sequences within the sample encode an identical CDR3. This chain uses TRBV4-1 with TRBJ2-7; D perhaps matches TRBD2 (5 bases). The ends were cut back, 0 bases at V and 3 bases at J, with 12 bases in the middle. The length of the CDR3 is 15 residues. CDR1 MGHRA and CDR2 YSYEKL come from the germline V gene. In nucleotides, the CDR3 is TGCGCCAGCAGCCAAGAACCTAGTGGGAGCTACGAGCAGTACTTC. Residues: CASSQEPSGSYEQYF.

The rearrangement joins TRBV4-1 to TRBJ2-7; D is unresolved. Germline CDR1 and CDR2: MGHRA and YSYEKL. V was clipped by 0 bases and J by 3 bases, with 6 bases between them. The CDR3 runs 13 residues. The DNA of the CDR3 is TGCGCCAGCAGCCAAGATGGGCTCTACGAGCAGTACTTC. It translates to CASSQDGLYEQYF.

V gene TRBV6-5 combines with J gene TRBJ2-3, with D hard to call. This CDR3 has 15 residues. Looked up from germline, CDR1 is MNHEY and CDR2 is SVGAGI. V was trimmed by 2 bases and J by 4 bases, leaving 13 bases between them. The CDR3 protein is CASSYDSALADTQYF. The CDR3 nucleotides are TGTGCCAGCAGTTACGATTCGGCTTTGGCAGATACGCAGTATTTT.

This clone was picked up a small number of times. The chain has TRBV5-6 and TRBJ2-5; D is undetermined. The V and J ends lost 1 base and 3 bases respectively, with 7 bases between them. Per germline, CDR1 SGHDT and CDR2 YYEEEE. This CDR3 region has 13 residues. The CDR3 region is CASSLNLEETQYF. DNA for the CDR3: TGTGCCAGCAGCTTGAATTTGGAAGAGACCCAGTACTTC.

The gene calls are TRBV18 and TRBJ2-7; D remains ambiguous. Germline V gene sequence: CDR1 KGHSH, CDR2 LQKENI. The CDR3 runs 15 residues. V lost 2 bases and J lost 6, with 17 bases in between. CDR3 coding DNA: TGTGCCAGCTCACCAAACTATAAACCCGATTGCGAGCAGTACTTC. Residues: CASSPNYKPDCEQYF.

V is TRBV4-1 and J is TRBJ2-7; 7 bases map to TRBD2. This CDR3 region has 15 residues. V dropped 0 bases and J dropped 3; count of bases not matched to a gene: 5. CDR1 MGHRA and CDR2 YSYEKL come from the germline V gene. The CDR3: CASSQEPQRDYEQYF. Here the CDR3 DNA reads TGCGCCAGCAGCCAAGAACCCCAGCGGGACTACGAGCAGTACTTC.

The genes are TRBV27 and TRBJ2-7, with D unresolved. CDR1 MNHEY and CDR2 SMNVEV come from the germline V gene (reference sequence). CDR3 length: 13 residues. V lost 3 bases and J lost 2, with 8 bases in between. The CDR3, as DNA: TGTGCCAGCAGTTTTAAAGGGCCCTACGAGCAGTACTTC. The encoded protein is CASSFKGPYEQYF.

The chain couples TRBV7-8 to TRBJ2-7, with D possibly being TRBD2 (7 bases). The CDR3 consists of 16 residues. Germline lookup yields CDR1 SGHVS and CDR2 FQNEAQ. V lost 0 bases and J lost 1, with 13 bases in between. The chain's CDR3 is CASSLAGGRRSYEQYF. The CDR3 DNA reads as TGTGCCAGCAGCTTAGCGGGGGGGCGGAGGTCCTACGAGCAGTACTTC.

This chain uses TRBV9 with TRBJ2-7, with D possibly matching TRBD1 (6 bases). V lost 0 bases and J lost 0, with 13 bases in between. Per germline, CDR1 SGDLS and CDR2 YYNGEE. The CDR3 consists of 16 residues. CDR3 in amino acids: CASSVGAGEPSYEQYF. CDR3 in DNA: TGTGCCAGCAGCGTAGGGGCAGGGGAACCCTCCTACGAGCAGTACTTC.